The 3 T cell receptor beta chains reported below all come from one sample, sequenced in a study of tumor-infiltrating lymphocytes in primary liver carcinoma. Both blood RNA, taken from unsorted whole blood, and germline DNA were extracted. A constant-region primer primed TCR beta cDNA synthesis from about 490 ng of total RNA. ARM-PCR was slightly modified, and three nested multiplex PCR rounds with it gave rise to the TCR beta libraries. The first two PCR rounds used TRBV1-TRBV30 primers with a Cbeta primer, approximately 9 cycles each. TCRdb ran MiXCR on the multiplex PCR reads and lists one entry per CDR3 protein. The sample holds fewer than 350,000 distinct CDR3 sequences, roughly two thirds seen once. The sequenced sample consisted of peripheral blood. The receptors here all came from a man aged 35-49 years with primary liver carcinoma and hepatitis B virus infection.

The chain links TRBV6-2 or TRBV6-3 to TRBJ2-5, with unresolved D. This CDR3 spans 14 amino acids. The germline V gene has CDR1 MNHEY and CDR2 SVGEGT. Trimming cost V 6 bases and J 0 bases, with 11 bases left between them. The CDR3 DNA reads as TGTGCCAGCAGCCCGTTCCGCAACCAAGAGACCCAGTACTTC. This codes for CASSPFRNQETQYF.

In regard to this clonotype: At one end, the junction sequence differs from germline, possibly due to a read error. This CDR3 is CVSQGGGLTTNEKLFF. CDR3 nucleotide sequence: TGTGTCAGCCAGGGAGGCGGCCTAACAACTAATGAAAAACTGTTTTTT. The chain joins TRBV6-1 to TRBJ1-4; D perhaps matches TRBD1 (5 bases). The V gene's germline CDR1 is MNHNS and CDR2 SASEGT. The CDR3 totals 16 residues.

This clonotype was found many times. The chain links TRBV12-3 or TRBV12-4 to TRBJ2-1, with D unresolved. Trimming shortened V by 5 bases and J by 9 bases, and 17 bases separated the two germline ends. The CDR3 extends over 14 amino acids. This chain's CDR3 is CASSPALSWIEQFF. In DNA form, the CDR3 reads TGTGCCAGCAGTCCCGCCCTGTCATGGATTGAGCAGTTCTTC.